These 30 T cell receptor beta chains were sequenced from one sample in a study of control samples from healthy donors and cancer patients. The assay was immunoSEQ multiplex PCR, and TCRdb's table has in-frame clones only and misses some. This table holds some 100,000 clones, 85% to 90% found once. Sequenced input: blood. These receptor sequences come from a man between 25 and 39 years old in good health.

In DNA, the CDR3 is TGTGCCAGCAGTAAACGAGAGGTCGAGCAGTACTTC. This translates into CASSKREVEQYF. The chain recombines TRBV6-2 or TRBV6-3 with TRBJ2-7; D is ambiguous. The CDR3 spans 12 residues. Trimming took 5 bases from V and 6 from J, leaving 11 bases between them. Germline CDR1 and CDR2: MNHEY and SVGEGT.

The chain has TRBV15 and TRBJ2-7; TRBD1 agrees at 7 bases. This CDR3 has 15 amino acids. After removal of 3 bases from V and 9 bases from J, the junction contained 14 bases not matched to a gene. Germline V gives CDR1 LNHNV, CDR2 YYDKDF (reference sequence). CDR3 residues: CATSRTGNRNFGQYF. The CDR3 DNA reads as TGTGCCACCAGCAGGACAGGGAATCGGAACTTCGGGCAGTACTTC.

The chain joins TRBV6-1 to TRBJ2-1; possibly TRBD2 for D (5 bases). This CDR3 has 16 residues. V lost 4 bases, J lost 2 bases, and 15 bases lay in between. Germline CDR1 and CDR2: MNHNS and SASEGT. CDR3 sequence (DNA): TGTGCCAGCAGTGCAAACCGGAGGACCGCCTACAATGAGCAGTTCTTC. It is translated as CASSANRRTAYNEQFF.

The table lists this clone with a count of one. This rearrangement joins TRBV2 to TRBJ1-6; 8 nucleotides agree with TRBD1. With 3 bases clipped from V and 11 bases from J, the junction kept 9 bases outside the gene matches. The V gene's germline CDR1 is SNHLY and CDR2 FYNNEI. The CDR3 has 15 amino acids. The CDR3 here is CASSDAGTGVTPLHF. In DNA, the CDR3 is TGTGCCAGCAGTGATGCCGGGACAGGAGTAACACCCCTCCACTTT.

This clone showed up just once. The genes are TRBV30 and TRBJ1-3; D remains unclear. CDR1 GTSNPN and CDR2 SVGIG come from the germline V gene (reference sequence). CDR3 length: 14 residues. V was trimmed by 5 bases and J by 2 bases, leaving 13 bases between them. CDR3 nucleotide sequence: TGTGCCTGGGGAGGCCAAGACACTGGAAACACCATATATTTT. Its translation is CAWGGQDTGNTIYF.

The chain has TRBV5-6 and TRBJ2-1; perhaps D is TRBD1 or TRBD2 (5 bases each). Deletions cut 7 bases from V and 2 bases from J, with 13 bases between. Germline-derived CDR1 and CDR2 are SGHDT and YYEEEE. The CDR3 spans 14 residues. The CDR3: CASQEGTTYNEQFF. In DNA, the CDR3 is TGTGCCAGCCAAGAGGGGACCACCTACAATGAGCAGTTCTTC.

The V and J genes are TRBV6-1 and TRBJ2-3; TRBD2 agrees at 13 bases. From germline, CDR1 is MNHNS and CDR2 SASEGT. This CDR3 comprises 19 residues. V lost 3 bases to trimming and J lost 4 bases; unmatched junction nucleotides: 13. CDR3 loop: CASSDPRGLGLAGSDTQYF. The CDR3 coding sequence is TGTGCCAGCAGTGATCCGCGAGGGTTGGGACTAGCGGGATCAGATACGCAGTATTTT.

J is TRBJ2-3 and V is TRBV29-1; TRBD2 is a possible D gene (6 bases). The CDR3 is 15 residues long. The V gene lost 6 bases and the J gene lost 3 bases, with 19 bases spanning the gap. Per the germline V gene, CDR1 is SQVTM and CDR2 is ANQGSEA. DNA of the CDR3: TGCAGCGTGGGAGGTGCGGGAAGAGGGACAGATACGCAGTATTTT. It yields the protein CSVGGAGRGTDTQYF.

J is TRBJ2-3 and V is TRBV24-1, with D possibly TRBD1 on 5 matching bases. The CDR3 length is 16 residues. Between the trimmed V and J ends, which lost 4 bases and 4 bases, there was a span of 17 bases. CDR1 and CDR2 from the germline V gene are KGHDR and SFDVKD. CDR3 sequence reads: CATSETSRVGADTQYF. CDR3 in DNA: TGTGCCACCAGTGAGACCTCCCGGGTAGGGGCAGATACGCAGTATTTT.

The rearrangement uses TRBV7-2 and TRBJ2-3; tentative D call: TRBD2 (5 bases). Deletions cut 5 bases from V and 4 bases from J, with 16 bases between. CDR3 length: 15 residues. Germline V gene lookup returns CDR1 SGHTA and CDR2 FQGNSA. The CDR3 is CASSRNLARADTQYF. CDR3 sequence (DNA): TGTGCCAGCAGCCGGAATCTAGCCCGGGCAGATACGCAGTATTTT.

This chain uses TRBV5-1 with TRBJ2-7; the D gene is possibly TRBD2 (5 bases). Germline loops: CDR1 SGHRS, CDR2 YFSETQ. Trimming cost V 0 bases and J 1 base, with 11 bases left between them. The CDR3 spans 15 residues. The CDR3 reads CASSLEWTSSYEQYF. Written as DNA, the CDR3 is TGCGCCAGCAGCTTGGAATGGACTTCATCCTACGAGCAGTACTTC.

The chain employs TRBV30 and TRBJ2-5; 12 positions match TRBD2. Germline values: CDR1 GTSNPN, CDR2 SVGIG (reference sequence). V was clipped by 6 bases and J by 5 bases; unmatched bases: 10. This CDR3 spans 15 amino acids. This CDR3 reads CACPASGRAGETQYF. In DNA, the CDR3 is TGTGCCTGCCCAGCTAGCGGGAGGGCGGGGGAGACCCAGTACTTC.

The chain is built from TRBV4-1 and TRBJ1-2; D is ambiguous. This CDR3 region has 13 residues. Per the germline V gene, CDR1 is MGHRA and CDR2 is YSYEKL. V was pared by 3 bases and J by 5 bases, with 10 bases between. CDR3 loop: CASSQGGDYGYTF. CDR3 DNA sequence: TGCGCCAGCAGCCAGGGTGGGGATTATGGCTACACCTTC.

The J gene is TRBJ2-7, the V gene TRBV30; D is unresolved. V lost 5 bases and J 1 base, leaving 3 bases between the germline ends. Per the germline V gene, CDR1 is GTSNPN and CDR2 is SVGIG (reference sequence). The CDR3 length is 10 residues. CDR3 DNA sequence: TGTGCCTGGGGATCCTACGAGCAGTACTTC. As protein: CAWGSYEQYF. Filled out from reference TRBV30 and TRBJ2-7, the complete variable domain reads SQTIHQWPATLVQPVGSPLSLECTVEGTSNPNLYWYRQAAGRGLQLLFYSVGIGQISSEVPQNLSASRPQDRQFILSSKKLLLSDSGFYLCAWGSYEQYFGPGTRLTVT.

The chain carries TRBV10-3 and TRBJ1-1; D is ambiguous. Germline assignment: CDR1 ENHRY and CDR2 SYGVKD. This CDR3 has 15 residues. The V and J ends lost 0 bases and 0 bases respectively, with 8 bases between them. CDR3: CAISESDDMNTEAFF. DNA of the CDR3: TGTGCCATCAGTGAGTCGGACGACATGAACACTGAAGCTTTCTTT.

V is TRBV5-1 and J is TRBJ1-1; TRBD1 is a possible D gene (6 bases). Germline loops: CDR1 SGHRS, CDR2 YFSETQ. CDR3 length: 13 residues. The V end lost 3 bases, the J end lost 6 bases, and 12 bases lay between the germline ends. The DNA for the CDR3 is TGCGCCAGCAGCTATCAGGGGCCCGCTGAAGCTTTCTTT. This translates into CASSYQGPAEAFF.

This clone was counted only a few times. The rearrangement joins TRBV6-4 to TRBJ2-3; 7 bases match TRBD2. The ends lost 5 bases at V and 6 bases at J; junction bases unmatched: 5. The V gene's germline CDR1 is MRHNA and CDR2 SNTAGT. This CDR3 spans 13 amino acids. In DNA, the CDR3 is TGTGCCAGCAGTACCCTAGCGGAGGATACGCAGTATTTT. Protein sequence: CASSTLAEDTQYF.

This sequence joins TRBV19 and TRBJ1-4; TRBD1 agrees at 11 bases. V shed 8 bases and J 8 bases; nucleotides not matched to a gene: 7. The germline V gene has CDR1 LNHDA and CDR2 SQIVND (reference sequence). The CDR3 sequence is 14 residues long. The CDR3 region is CASAGTGGQEKLFF. In nucleotides, the CDR3 is TGTGCCAGTGCCGGGACAGGGGGACAAGAAAAACTGTTTTTT.

The chain recombines TRBV15 with TRBJ1-1; 7 nucleotides match TRBD1. Losses at the gene ends were 5 bases for V and 1 base for J; bases not matched to a gene: 1. From germline, CDR1 is LNHNV and CDR2 YYDKDF (reference sequence). CDR3 length equals 13 residues. CDR3 amino acids: CATSRTGNTEAFF. In DNA, the CDR3 is TGTGCCACCAGCCGGACAGGGAACACTGAAGCTTTCTTT.

J is TRBJ1-4 and V is TRBV7-9; D not resolved. The V end lost 1 base, the J end lost 0 bases, and 6 bases lay between the germline ends. The CDR3 is 15 amino acids. CDR1 SEHNR and CDR2 FQNEAQ come from the germline V gene (reference sequence). CDR3 nucleotides: TGTGCCAGCAGCTTAGTGGGTGCAACTAATGAAAAACTGTTTTTT. This gives the protein CASSLVGATNEKLFF.

The chain is built from TRBV10-1 and TRBJ2-7; the match to TRBD1 covers 9 bases. CDR1 and CDR2 (germline): WNHNN, SYGVQD (reference sequence). V lost 6 bases, J lost 4 bases, and 7 bases stayed unmatched. The CDR3 covers 14 residues. CDR3 protein: CASSPGTGFYEQYF. DNA of the CDR3: TGCGCCAGCAGCCCTGGGACAGGGTTTTACGAGCAGTACTTC.

The CDR3 bases are TGTGCCAGCAATGGGGGGAGCGATGGCTACACCTTC. It yields the protein CASNGGSDGYTF. The V call is TRBV12-3 or TRBV12-4, the J call TRBJ1-2; perhaps TRBD1 as D (5 bases). The CDR3 runs 12 residues. V lost 7 bases and J 6 bases, leaving 12 bases between the germline ends.

This chain joins TRBV7-9 and TRBJ2-1; 8 nucleotides agree with TRBD2. CDR3 length: 15 residues. The germline V gene has CDR1 SEHNR and CDR2 FQNEAQ (reference sequence). The junction had 8 bases not matched to a gene; V was cut back by 5 bases and J by 5 bases. CDR3 sequence: CASSDSGTIDNEQFF. The CDR3 DNA sequence: TGTGCCAGCAGCGATAGCGGGACCATTGACAATGAGCAGTTCTTC.

The rearrangement joins TRBV7-2 to TRBJ1-2; 7 positions agree with TRBD1. The CDR3 has 17 residues. Unmatched junction bases numbered 10, after V lost 1 base and J lost 2 bases. The germline gives CDR1 SGHTA, CDR2 FQGNSA. The CDR3 DNA reads TGTGCCAGCAGCTTAGGAGGCATACAGGGGCGCAACTATGGCTACACCTTC. Translating it yields CASSLGGIQGRNYGYTF.

This chain connects TRBV5-1 to TRBJ1-2; D is undetermined. Trimming stripped 2 bases from V and 2 bases from J, with 7 bases between. Germline CDR1 and CDR2: SGHRS and YFSETQ. The CDR3 length is 13 residues. The CDR3 DNA reads as TGCGCCAGCAGCTTAAAGATGAACTATGGCTACACCTTC. This translates into CASSLKMNYGYTF.

This chain connects TRBV4-1 to TRBJ2-3, with D perhaps matching TRBD1 (5 bases). The CDR3 is 16 amino acids. Trimming left V 0 bases short and J 1 base short, with 11 bases between. Germline V gene lookup returns CDR1 MGHRA and CDR2 YSYEKL. The CDR3 region is CASSQDWGGGTDTQYF. CDR3 in DNA: TGCGCCAGCAGCCAAGATTGGGGCGGCGGCACAGATACGCAGTATTTT.

The chain links TRBV18 to TRBJ2-3; maybe TRBD1 (6 bases). The CDR3 covers 14 residues. Germline V gives CDR1 KGHSH, CDR2 LQKENI. The V end lost 6 bases, the J end lost 2 bases, and 12 bases lay between the germline ends. CDR3 in amino acids: CASSPDSYTDTQYF. As DNA, the CDR3 is TGTGCCAGCTCCCCGGACAGTTACACAGATACGCAGTATTTT.

The rearrangement joins TRBV6-5 to TRBJ1-2; D is undetermined. CDR3 length: 13 amino acids. Germline lookup yields CDR1 MNHEY and CDR2 SVGAGI. The V and J ends lost 0 bases and 2 bases respectively, with 4 bases between them. As DNA, the CDR3 is TGTGCCAGCAGTTACTCGGCGAACTATGGCTACACCTTC. It specifies CASSYSANYGYTF.

V gene TRBV14 combines with J gene TRBJ1-1; D is unresolved. Per the germline V gene, CDR1 is SGHDN and CDR2 is FVKESK. Trimming shortened V by 3 bases and J by 2 bases, and 13 bases separated the two germline ends. There are 15 residues in the CDR3. In nucleotides, the CDR3 is TGTGCCAGCAGCCACCTCGGACGAGTTAACACTGAAGCTTTCTTT. The encoded protein is CASSHLGRVNTEAFF.

The V call is TRBV28, the J call TRBJ2-7; TRBD2 is a possible D gene (6 bases). Germline CDR1 is MDHEN and CDR2 is SYDVKM. The CDR3 consists of 13 residues. With 7 bases removed from V and 1 base from J, the gap between germline ends came to 11 bases. The CDR3 here is CASMAGPSYEQYF. The CDR3 nucleotides read TGTGCCAGCATGGCGGGACCGTCCTACGAGCAGTACTTC.